This is a list of T cell receptor beta chains from one sample in a study of blood T cell repertoires in COVID-19. The method was immunoSEQ multiplex PCR; TCRdb's version includes in-frame clones alone and lacks a portion of them. The sample holds 50,000 to 75,000 clones; less than 80% are singletons and the top ten take 3% to 4%. The sequencing sample was made of peripheral blood. Receptors were obtained from a man between 60 and 75 years old with acute or convalescent COVID-19. Both conserved end residues are part of each CDR3. The order of the fields is CDR3 protein, CDR3 DNA, D gene, J gene, clone size, V gene. D genes are given only for firm matches. Clone size is stated in some rows and not others, as once, few, many or a class when expanded.

CASSLSQGAYTGELFF | TGTGCCAGCAGTTTATCTCAGGGGGCGTACACCGGGGAGCTGTTTTTT | TRBD1 | TRBJ2-2 | once | TRBV27
CASSLEWTYQYF | TGTGCCAGCAGCTTAGAATGGACTTATCAGTACTTC | NA | TRBJ2-7 | NA | TRBV7-8
CASSEDSYQPQHF | TGTGCCAGCAGCGAGGACAGCTATCAGCCCCAGCATTTT | NA | TRBJ1-5 | NA | TRBV5-4
CASSYSYGDTQYF | TGTGCCAGCAGCTATTCGTACGGGGATACGCAGTATTTT | NA | TRBJ2-3 | NA | TRBV5-5
CASSLYEPSNTGELFF | TGTGCCAGCAGCTTATACGAGCCTTCGAACACCGGGGAGCTGTTTTTT | NA | TRBJ2-2 | few | TRBV11-2
CASSYGTGSTEAFF | TGTGCCAGCAGTTATGGGACAGGGTCGACTGAAGCTTTCTTT | TRBD1 | TRBJ1-1 | NA | TRBV6-5
CASSYLKHPGQGPSNQPQHF | TGTGCCAGCAGTTACTTGAAACACCCTGGACAGGGACCTTCCAATCAGCCCCAGCATTTT | TRBD1 | TRBJ1-5 | NA | TRBV6-2/TRBV6-3
CATAPGQISPSTDTQYF | TGTGCCACCGCTCCGGGACAAATTTCACCTAGCACAGATACGCAGTATTTT | NA | TRBJ2-3 | NA | TRBV24-1
CASSRRTGLYGYTF | TGTGCCAGCAGTAGAAGGACAGGCCTCTATGGCTACACCTTC | TRBD1 | TRBJ1-2 | few | TRBV27
CASSLNREGELFF | TGTGCCAGCAGCTTGAATCGTGAGGGGGAGCTGTTTTTT | NA | TRBJ2-2 | NA | TRBV5-5
CATSSRGHNQPQHF | TGTGCCACTTCTTCGAGGGGACACAATCAGCCCCAGCATTTT | NA | TRBJ1-5 | once | TRBV24-1
CASTPGTGSPPQHF | TGTGCCAGCACCCCCGGGACAGGGAGTCCGCCCCAGCATTTT | TRBD1 | TRBJ1-5 | NA | TRBV2
CASSLDGGETQYF | TGTGCCAGCAGCTTAGATGGGGGGGAGACCCAGTACTTC | NA | TRBJ2-5 | NA | TRBV7-9
CASSVDTGSEQYF | TGTGCCAGCAGTGTGGACACTGGGTCCGAGCAGTACTTC | NA | TRBJ2-7 | once | TRBV2
CASKVSNNSPLHF | TGCGCCAGCAAAGTCAGTAATAATTCACCCCTCCACTTT | NA | TRBJ1-6 | NA | TRBV5-1
CAWSVSEVGGYTF | TGTGCCTGGAGTGTGTCTGAGGTCGGTGGCTACACCTTC | NA | TRBJ1-2 | NA | TRBV30
CASGSTGDTQYF | TGTGCCAGCGGGTCGACGGGAGATACGCAGTATTTT | NA | TRBJ2-3 | NA | TRBV2
CASSSEGITEAFF | TGCGCCAGCAGCTCGGAGGGAATCACTGAAGCTTTCTTT | NA | TRBJ1-1 | NA | TRBV5-1
CASRAGGPYEQYF | TGTGCCAGCAGGGCGGGAGGGCCCTACGAGCAGTACTTC | TRBD2 | TRBJ2-7 | NA | TRBV6-5
CSAPLSGTQYF | TGCAGTGCCCCTCTTAGCGGCACGCAGTATTTT | NA | TRBJ2-3 | NA | TRBV20-1
CASSQQGDYGYTF | TGTGCCAGCAGTCAGCAGGGGGACTATGGCTACACCTTC | TRBD1 | TRBJ1-2 | NA | TRBV28
CASSLGQGRTEAFF | TGTGCCAGCAGCTTAGGACAGGGGCGCACTGAAGCTTTCTTT | TRBD1 | TRBJ1-1 | NA | TRBV7-8
CASSTGTDTDTQYF | TGTGCCAGTAGTACCGGGACTGATACAGATACGCAGTATTTT | NA | TRBJ2-3 | once | TRBV19
CASSQVVGREDEKLFF | TGCGCCAGCAGCCAAGTAGTGGGCAGGGAAGATGAAAAACTGTTTTTT | NA | TRBJ1-4 | NA | TRBV4-3
CASSLPLGQGNGYTF | TGTGCCAGCAGTTTACCCTTGGGACAGGGAAATGGCTACACCTTC | TRBD1 | TRBJ1-2 | few | TRBV28
CASSITGGYGYTF | TGTGCCAGCAGCATCACAGGGGGTTATGGCTACACCTTC | TRBD1 | TRBJ1-2 | NA | TRBV28
CASSSGTGHQPQHF | TGTGCCAGCAGCTCCGGGACAGGACATCAGCCCCAGCATTTT | TRBD1 | TRBJ1-5 | once | TRBV28
CASSFKREVYEQYF | TGTGCCAGCAGTTTCAAGCGGGAGGTCTACGAGCAGTACTTC | TRBD2 | TRBJ2-7 | once | TRBV27
CASSSLAGALEQYF | TGTGCCAGCAGTTCTCTAGCGGGAGCCTTGGAGCAGTACTTC | TRBD2 | TRBJ2-7 | NA | TRBV28
CASSLRQPSNTEAFF | TGCGCCAGCAGCCTCAGACAGCCCTCGAACACTGAAGCTTTCTTT | NA | TRBJ1-1 | NA | TRBV4-1
CASSPQGGKGVSDTQYF | TGTGCCAGCAGCCCCCAGGGAGGGAAAGGGGTTTCAGATACGCAGTATTTT | TRBD2 | TRBJ2-3 | NA | TRBV7-2
CASSLAKQGRTEAFF | TGTGCCAGCAGCTTGGCCAAACAGGGAAGAACTGAAGCTTTCTTT | NA | TRBJ1-1 | NA | TRBV5-4
CAISEDSASPLHF | TGTGCCATCAGTGAGGACAGTGCTTCACCCCTCCACTTT | NA | TRBJ1-6 | NA | TRBV10-3
CASSSWTANSPLHF | TGTGCCAGCAGCTCCTGGACTGCGAATTCACCCCTCCACTTT | NA | TRBJ1-6 | NA | TRBV7-8
CASRDPGQGGNEQFF | TGCGCCAGCCGGGACCCGGGACAGGGTGGAAATGAGCAGTTCTTC | TRBD1 | TRBJ2-1 | few | TRBV5-1
CASKGRDREDTIYF | TGTGCCAGCAAGGGCCGGGACAGGGAGGACACCATATATTTT | TRBD1 | TRBJ1-3 | NA | TRBV27
CASSLEVDRVREQYF | TGCGCCAGCAGCTTGGAAGTCGACAGGGTGAGGGAGCAGTACTTC | TRBD1 | TRBJ2-7 | NA | TRBV5-1
CASSQNTGRHEQYF | TGCGCCAGCAGCCAAAATACAGGGCGGCACGAGCAGTACTTC | NA | TRBJ2-7 | NA | TRBV4-1
CASSRDRVNSPLHF | TGCGCCAGCAGCCGGGACAGGGTAAATTCACCCCTCCACTTT | TRBD1 | TRBJ1-6 | NA | TRBV5-1
CASSPGPRNEQFF | TGTGCCAGCAGCCCAGGCCCCCGCAATGAGCAGTTCTTC | NA | TRBJ2-1 | NA | TRBV5-6
CASSTVLAGDEQYF | TGTGCCAGCAGTACCGTCTTGGCGGGGGACGAGCAGTACTTC | TRBD2 | TRBJ2-7 | NA | TRBV28
CASSPLRTGVTRSPLHF | TGTGCCAGCAGTCCCCTACGGACAGGGGTAACGCGGTCACCCCTCCACTTT | TRBD1 | TRBJ1-6 | NA | TRBV27
CASSRPTGAWEETQYF | TGTGCCAGCAGTCGTCCGACAGGGGCTTGGGAGGAGACCCAGTACTTC | TRBD1 | TRBJ2-5 | NA | TRBV27
CASSLSSGRPDTQYF | TGTGCCAGCAGTCTCTCCAGCGGGAGACCCGATACGCAGTATTTT | TRBD2 | TRBJ2-3 | NA | TRBV28
CASSQEPRAYGYTF | TGTGCCAGCAGCCAAGAGCCCAGGGCCTATGGCTACACCTTC | NA | TRBJ1-2 | NA | TRBV14
CASSSSSGPYWEQYF | TGTGCCAGCAGTTCGAGTAGCGGTCCTTACTGGGAGCAGTACTTC | NA | TRBJ2-7 | once | TRBV28